The rows below give T cell receptor beta chains drawn from one sample of a study of blood T cell repertoires in COVID-19. Some clones are missing from TCRdb's copy, which holds only in-frame ones; the method was immunoSEQ multiplex PCR. The table lists nearly 250,000 clones, around four fifths of them singletons. Material: peripheral blood. The receptor source for this set is a woman at least 80 years old with acute or convalescent COVID-19. Each CDR3 is given with its conserved first and last residue. Each record gives: clone size, J gene, V gene, D gene, CDR3 length, CDR3 protein, CDR3 DNA. A D gene is named only where the DNA matches it firmly. Rows give clone size only sometimes, using once, few, many, or a class for an expanded clone.

. | TRBJ1-5 | TRBV7-9 | TRBD1 | 14 | CASSRTGGGSAQHF | TGTGCCAGCAGTCGCACAGGGGGCGGTTCAGCCCAGCATTTT
once | TRBJ2-3 | TRBV4-1 | TRBD2 | 16 | CASSQGLAGVSNTQYF | TGCGCCAGCAGCCAGGGACTAGCGGGAGTTTCGAATACGCAGTATTTT
. | TRBJ1-6 | TRBV5-1 | . | 15 | CASSPGIYLNSPLHF | TGCGCCAGCAGCCCCGGGATATATCTCAATTCACCCCTCCACTTT
. | TRBJ1-3 | TRBV18 | . | 15 | CASSPIRQFGNTIYF | TGTGCCAGCTCACCTATTCGACAGTTTGGAAACACCATATATTTT
once | TRBJ1-1 | TRBV5-5 | . | 12 | CASFTRVTEAFF | TGTGCCAGTTTTACCAGGGTCACTGAAGCTTTCTTT
. | TRBJ2-2 | TRBV20-1 | . | 15 | CSASRAGSNTGELFF | TGCAGTGCTAGTCGGGCAGGGTCGAACACCGGGGAGCTGTTTTTT
. | TRBJ2-3 | TRBV7-9 | TRBD2 | 16 | CASSTTAGTSSHTQYF | TGTGCCAGCAGCACGACAGCCGGGACTAGCAGTCATACGCAGTATTTT
once | TRBJ2-7 | TRBV11-2 | . | 17 | CASSHLEGGPSSYEQYF | TGTGCCAGCAGCCACCTGGAGGGAGGACCTTCCTCCTACGAGCAGTACTTC
. | TRBJ2-7 | TRBV27 | TRBD2 | 17 | CASSLEGGRVARHEQYF | TGTGCCAGCAGTTTAGAGGGCGGGAGGGTAGCACGGCACGAGCAGTACTTC
. | TRBJ1-2 | TRBV18 | TRBD1 | 16 | CASSPMLDRGNYGYTF | TGTGCCAGCTCACCGATGTTAGACAGGGGAAATTATGGCTACACCTTC
. | TRBJ2-5 | TRBV19 | TRBD1 | 18 | CASSIEVWPGGNQETQYF | TGTGCCAGTAGTATAGAGGTGTGGCCAGGGGGTAACCAAGAGACCCAGTACTTC
. | TRBJ1-1 | TRBV7-2 | . | 14 | CASSLNRENTEAFF | TGTGCCAGCAGCCTAAACAGGGAGAACACTGAAGCTTTCTTT
. | TRBJ2-7 | TRBV21-1 | . | 11 | CASSPTYEQYF | TGTGCCAGCAGCCCAACCTACGAGCAGTACTTC
few | TRBJ2-3 | TRBV4-1 | TRBD2 | 17 | CASSQDLAGGPRDTQYF | TGCGCCAGCAGCCAAGACCTAGCGGGGGGGCCGCGGGATACGCAGTATTTT
. | TRBJ2-1 | TRBV5-6 | TRBD1 | 16 | CASSLGTGDHYNEQFF | TGTGCCAGCAGCTTGGGTACAGGGGACCACTACAATGAGCAGTTCTTC
. | TRBJ1-6 | TRBV5-5 | . | 16 | CASSWSPGQGLWALHF | TGTGCCAGCAGCTGGTCCCCGGGGCAGGGGCTATGGGCCCTCCACTTT
. | TRBJ2-1 | TRBV7-3 | TRBD2 | 15 | CASSLYGTSANEQFF | TGTGCCAGCAGCTTATACGGGACTAGTGCCAATGAGCAGTTCTTC
. | TRBJ1-1 | TRBV6-5 | . | 15 | CASRDGTLLNTEAFF | TGTGCCAGCAGGGACGGGACACTCTTGAACACTGAAGCTTTCTTT
. | TRBJ1-2 | TRBV28 | TRBD1 | 14 | CASSLRDRGHGYTF | TGTGCCAGCAGTTTAAGGGACAGGGGGCATGGCTACACCTTC